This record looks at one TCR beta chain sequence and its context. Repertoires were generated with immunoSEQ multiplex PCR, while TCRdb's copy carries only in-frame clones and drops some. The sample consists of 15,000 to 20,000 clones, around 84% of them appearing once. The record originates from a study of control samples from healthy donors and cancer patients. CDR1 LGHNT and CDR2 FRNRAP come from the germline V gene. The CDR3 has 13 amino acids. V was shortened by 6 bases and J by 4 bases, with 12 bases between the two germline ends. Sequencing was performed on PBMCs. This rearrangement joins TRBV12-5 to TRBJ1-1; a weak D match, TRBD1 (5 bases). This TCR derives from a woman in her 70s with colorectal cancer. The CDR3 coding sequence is TGTGCTAGTGGGAGTCAGGGAGGCACTGAAGCTTTCTTT. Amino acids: CASGSQGGTEAFF. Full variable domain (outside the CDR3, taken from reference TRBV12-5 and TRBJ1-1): DARVTQTPRHKVTEMGQEVTMRCQPILGHNTVFWYRQTMMQGLELLAYFRNRAPLDDSGMPKDRFSAEMPDATLATLKIQPSEPRDSAVYFCASGSQGGTEAFFGQGTRLTVV.